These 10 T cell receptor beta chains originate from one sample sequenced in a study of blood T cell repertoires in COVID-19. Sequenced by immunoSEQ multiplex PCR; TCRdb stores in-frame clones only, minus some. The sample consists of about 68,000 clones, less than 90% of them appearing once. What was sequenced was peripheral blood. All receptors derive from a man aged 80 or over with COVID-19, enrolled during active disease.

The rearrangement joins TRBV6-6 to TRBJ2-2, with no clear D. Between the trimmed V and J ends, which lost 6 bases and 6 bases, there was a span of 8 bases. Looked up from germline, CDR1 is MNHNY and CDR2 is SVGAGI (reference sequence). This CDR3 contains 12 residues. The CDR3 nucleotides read TGTGCCAGCAGCCTAGACCCCGGGGAGCTGTTTTTT. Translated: CASSLDPGELFF.

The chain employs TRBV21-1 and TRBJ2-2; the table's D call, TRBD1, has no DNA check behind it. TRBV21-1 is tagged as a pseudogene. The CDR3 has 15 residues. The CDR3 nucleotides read TGTGCCAGCAGCTCCTACAGGGTATGGCCCGGGGAGCTGTTTTTT. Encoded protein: CASSSYRVWPGELFF.

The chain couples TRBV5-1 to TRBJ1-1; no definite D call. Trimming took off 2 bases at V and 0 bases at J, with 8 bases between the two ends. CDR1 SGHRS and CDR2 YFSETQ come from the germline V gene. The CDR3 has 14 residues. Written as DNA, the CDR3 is TGCGCCAGCAGCTTACAGAGCATGAACACTGAAGCTTTCTTT. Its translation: CASSLQSMNTEAFF. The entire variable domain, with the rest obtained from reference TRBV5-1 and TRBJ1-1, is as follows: KAGVTQTPRYLIKTRGQQVTLSCSPISGHRSVSWYQQTPGQGLQFLFEYFSETQRNKGNFPGRFSGRQFSNSRSEMNVSTLELGDSALYLCASSLQSMNTEAFFGQGTRLTVV.

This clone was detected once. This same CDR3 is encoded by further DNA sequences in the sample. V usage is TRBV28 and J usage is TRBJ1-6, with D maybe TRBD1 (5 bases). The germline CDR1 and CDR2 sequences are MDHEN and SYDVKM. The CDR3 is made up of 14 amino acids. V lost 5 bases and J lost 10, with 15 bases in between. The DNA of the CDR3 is TGTGCCAGCAGTGTCGGGCAGGGAGGCTCACCCCTCCACTTT. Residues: CASSVGQGGSPLHF.

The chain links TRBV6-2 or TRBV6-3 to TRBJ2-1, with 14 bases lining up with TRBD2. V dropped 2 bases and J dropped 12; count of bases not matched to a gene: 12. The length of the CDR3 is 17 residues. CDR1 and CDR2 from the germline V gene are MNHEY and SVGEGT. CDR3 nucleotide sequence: TGTGCCAGCAGTTACACCCCGGGACTAGCGGGGGCCTTAGGGCAGTTCTTC. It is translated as CASSYTPGLAGALGQFF.

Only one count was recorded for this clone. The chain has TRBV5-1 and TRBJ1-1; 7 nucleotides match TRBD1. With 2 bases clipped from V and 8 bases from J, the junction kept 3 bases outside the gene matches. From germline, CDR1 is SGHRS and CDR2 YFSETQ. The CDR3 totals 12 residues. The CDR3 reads CASSFNRGEAFF. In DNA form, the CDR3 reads TGCGCCAGCAGCTTTAACAGGGGAGAAGCTTTCTTT.

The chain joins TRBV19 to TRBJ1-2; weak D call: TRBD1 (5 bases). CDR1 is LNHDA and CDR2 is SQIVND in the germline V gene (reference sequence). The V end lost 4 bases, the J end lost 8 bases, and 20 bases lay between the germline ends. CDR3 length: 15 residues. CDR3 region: CASSTRPRGVGGYTF. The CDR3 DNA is TGTGCCAGTAGTACCCGCCCCCGGGGGGTTGGCGGCTACACCTTC.

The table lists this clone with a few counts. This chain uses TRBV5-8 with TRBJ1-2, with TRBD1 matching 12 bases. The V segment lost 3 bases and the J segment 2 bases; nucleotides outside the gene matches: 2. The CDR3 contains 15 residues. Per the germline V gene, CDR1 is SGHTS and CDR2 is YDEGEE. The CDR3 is CASSYGTGGNYGYTF. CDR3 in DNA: TGTGCCAGCAGCTACGGGACAGGGGGCAACTATGGCTACACCTTC. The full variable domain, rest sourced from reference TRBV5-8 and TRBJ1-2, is EAGVTQSPTHLIKTRGQQATLRCSPISGHTSVYWYQQALGLGLQFLLWYDEGEERNRGNFPPRFSGRQFPNYSSELNVNALELEDSALYLCASSYGTGGNYGYTFGSGTRLTVV.

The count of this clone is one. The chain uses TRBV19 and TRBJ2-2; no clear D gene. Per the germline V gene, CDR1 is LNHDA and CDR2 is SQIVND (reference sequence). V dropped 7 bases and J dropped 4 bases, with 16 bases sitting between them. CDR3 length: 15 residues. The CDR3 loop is CASMIRSLGTGELFF. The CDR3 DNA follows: TGTGCCAGTATGATTAGGAGCTTGGGCACCGGGGAGCTGTTTTTT.

The CDR3 nucleotides read TGTGCCAGCTCACCACAGGGAGAGGCAGCTTTCTTT. Translated, it gives CASSPQGEAAFF. The chain is built from TRBV18 and TRBJ1-1; D call uncertain. V was pared by 1 base and J by 10 bases, with 10 bases between. Germline V gene sequence: CDR1 KGHSH, CDR2 LQKENI. This CDR3 spans 12 amino acids. Variable domain in full (rest from reference TRBV18 and TRBJ1-1): NAGVMQNPRHLVRRRGQEARLRCSPMKGHSHVYWYRQLPEEGLKFMVYLQKENIIDESGMPKERFSAEFPKEGPSILRIQQVVRGDSAAYFCASSPQGEAAFFGQGTRLTVV.